The 12 T cell receptor beta chains below were found in one sample sequenced in a study of blood T cell repertoires in COVID-19. Clones were read by immunoSEQ multiplex PCR, and TCRdb kept only the in-frame ones, dropping some. The table shows over 250,000 clones, with 75% to 85% occurring only once. The specimen was peripheral blood. Receptor source: a man in his fifties or sixties with active or convalescent COVID-19.

In nucleotides, the CDR3 is TGCAGCGCGCGAATCGGGAACATTCAGTACTTC. Translated: CSARIGNIQYF. The chain links TRBV29-1 to TRBJ2-4; unclear D gene. This CDR3 spans 11 amino acids. In germline, CDR1 is SQVTM, CDR2 ANQGSEA. Trimming removed 7 bases from V and 7 bases from J, with 11 bases in between.

The chain combines TRBV2 with TRBJ2-1; weak D call: TRBD1 (5 bases). V gave up 6 bases and J gave up 6 bases, with 18 bases separating them. This CDR3 is 15 amino acids long. Germline V gene sequence: CDR1 SNHLY, CDR2 FYNNEI. The CDR3 loop reads CASSNRMLSANEQFF. The CDR3 DNA follows: TGTGCCAGCAGCAACAGGATGCTGTCGGCCAATGAGCAGTTCTTC.

A note on this clone: An end of the junction differs from the germline gene, which may be a read error. The rearrangement links TRBV15 to TRBJ2-3, with TRBD2 identical over 7 bases. The CDR3 loop spans 17 amino acids. Germline V gives CDR1 LNHNV, CDR2 YYDKDF (reference sequence). CDR3: CAISRGSSGSYSDTQYF. The CDR3 DNA sequence: TGTGCCATCAGCAGAGGGTCTAGCGGAAGCTACTCCGATACGCAGTATTTT.

The chain links TRBV4-3 to TRBJ2-2, with 15 bases matching TRBD2. Germline V CDR1 and CDR2: LGHNA, YSLEER. This CDR3 has 21 amino acids. V was pared by 4 bases and J by 4 bases, with 16 bases of the junction left unmatched. CDR3 DNA sequence: TGCGCCAGCAGCCTCCACCGAGGGGGACTAGCGGGAGGACGGGGCACCGGGGAGCTGTTTTTT. It codes for CASSLHRGGLAGGRGTGELFF.

This clone was picked up a small number of times. This chain joins TRBV18 and TRBJ1-1; D call uncertain. CDR1 and CDR2 from the germline V gene are KGHSH and LQKENI. The CDR3 sequence is 16 residues long. Trimming removed 5 bases at V and 5 bases at J, with 21 bases between. DNA for the CDR3: TGTGCCAGCTCAGCCGTGGCGGACCGAGGAGGGACTGAAGCTTTCTTT. Amino acid sequence: CASSAVADRGGTEAFF.

This clone was picked up one time. The CDR3 DNA reads as TGTGCCAGCAAAGTAGCGGGAGGGTCAGAGACCCAGTACTTC. This codes for CASKVAGGSETQYF. V usage is TRBV6-5 and J usage is TRBJ2-5; 11 positions match TRBD2. In germline, CDR1 is MNHEY, CDR2 SVGAGI. The CDR3 loop spans 14 amino acids. Trimming took 7 bases from V and 4 from J; bases not matched to a gene: 5.

The chain employs TRBV10-3 and TRBJ2-7, with 10 bases that match TRBD1. The V segment lost 0 bases and the J segment 2 bases; nucleotides outside the gene matches: 4. This CDR3 contains 16 residues. Germline-derived CDR1 and CDR2 are ENHRY and SYGVKD. CDR3 in DNA: TGTGCCATCAGTGAGTCAGGACAGGGGGATCCCTACGAGCAGTACTTC. Protein: CAISESGQGDPYEQYF.

Only one count was recorded for this clone. V gene TRBV28 combines with J gene TRBJ1-5, with 10 bases lining up with TRBD1. This CDR3 is 18 amino acids long. Germline V gives CDR1 MDHEN, CDR2 SYDVKM. The ends lost 1 base at V and 8 bases at J; junction bases unmatched: 14. CDR3 in DNA: TGTGCCAGCAGTTTATCCCAATTGAGGGGACAGGGGAGGAAGCCCCAGCATTTT. As protein: CASSLSQLRGQGRKPQHF. The whole variable domain, filled in from reference TRBV28 and TRBJ1-5, reads DVKVTQSSRYLVKRTGEKVFLECVQDMDHENMFWYRQDPGLGLRLIYFSYDVKMKEKGDIPEGYSVSREKKERFSLILESASTNQTSMYLCASSLSQLRGQGRKPQHFGDGTRLSIL.

This rearrangement joins TRBV7-8 to TRBJ2-2, with 9 bases aligning to TRBD2. V lost 5 bases and J lost 0; bases outside the gene matches: 4. The CDR3 has 16 amino acids. Per the germline V gene, CDR1 is SGHVS and CDR2 is FQNEAQ. CDR3 sequence reads: CASSPLAGANTGELFF. The CDR3 DNA sequence: TGTGCCAGCAGCCCCTTAGCGGGGGCGAACACCGGGGAGCTGTTTTTT.

CDR3 sequence reads: CASRAGVDQPQHF. The CDR3 region has the DNA TGTGCCAGCAGGGCAGGGGTGGATCAGCCCCAGCATTTT. The chain recombines TRBV6-4 with TRBJ1-5, with D maybe TRBD1 (6 bases). V lost 6 bases to trimming and J lost 5 bases, with 11 bases between them. CDR1 is MRHNA, CDR2 SNTAGT, per germline. This CDR3 is 13 amino acids long.

The chain recombines TRBV2 with TRBJ2-1, with 8 positions matching TRBD1. V lost 6 bases, J lost 8 bases, and 15 bases stayed unmatched. The CDR3 is made up of 16 amino acids. Germline CDR1 is SNHLY and CDR2 is FYNNEI. The CDR3 coding sequence is TGTGCCAGCAGCACTGGACAGGGAGGACGGGGCGATGAGCAGTTCTTC. Its translation: CASSTGQGGRGDEQFF.

The chain is built from TRBV6-1 and TRBJ1-4, with D hard to call. The CDR3 covers 15 residues. CDR1 MNHNS and CDR2 SASEGT come from the germline V gene. With 1 base removed from V and 13 bases from J, the gap between germline ends came to 19 bases. The chain's CDR3 is CASSEVPTVPTGLFF. The CDR3 DNA is TGTGCCAGCAGTGAAGTGCCGACGGTCCCGACGGGACTGTTTTTT.